This TCR beta chain was recorded in a study of blood T cell repertoires in COVID-19. On the study more broadly: The study drew acute and convalescent COVID-19 samples from the United States, Italy and Spain. Nucleic acid was either cDNA or gDNA, and it came from T cells, B-cell-depleted T cells, or PBMCs.

This CDR3 has 15 amino acids. The V gene end was trimmed by 3 bases and the J gene end by 6 bases; junction bases not matched to a gene: 7. Germline V lookup: CDR1 SGHRS, CDR2 YFSETQ. In the authors' methods: Researchers report that nucleated cell counts were estimated from reference gene primer amplification. Assay: immunoSEQ multiplex PCR; the TCRdb copy retains only in-frame clones and omits some. For V, J and clone size, that table is used; D and trimming come from the DNA. The sample comprises 80,000 or so clones, roughly 90% of which are singletons, and 15% to 20% rests with the top ten. The rearrangement uses TRBV5-1 and TRBJ2-1; TRBD1 agrees at 9 bases. The sample was peripheral blood. This TCR was sampled from a human donor in a cohort sampled during active COVID-19. The CDR3, as DNA: TGCGCCAGCAGCTCGGCGGACAGGGGCCCCAATGAGCAGTTCTTC. It yields the protein CASSSADRGPNEQFF. Variable domain in full (rest from reference TRBV5-1 and TRBJ2-1): KAGVTQTPRYLIKTRGQQVTLSCSPISGHRSVSWYQQTPGQGLQFLFEYFSETQRNKGNFPGRFSGRQFSNSRSEMNVSTLELGDSALYLCASSSADRGPNEQFFGPGTRLTVL.